This TCR beta chain stems from a study of blood T cell repertoires in COVID-19. This clone was detected only once. The CDR3 consists of 14 residues. Germline CDR1 reads SGHRS; CDR2 reads YFSETQ. V gave up 4 bases and J gave up 5 bases; unmatched junction bases: 7. Some clones are missing from TCRdb's copy, which holds only in-frame ones; the method was immunoSEQ multiplex PCR. Of 350,000 to 550,000 clones listed, 85% to 90% are singletons. The receptor was derived from a woman aged 25 to 45 with acute or convalescent COVID-19. The source material was peripheral blood. The gene calls are TRBV5-1 and TRBJ1-1; 8 nucleotides line up with TRBD1. As DNA, the CDR3 is TGCGCCAGCAGCACCAGACAGGGGATGACTGAAGCTTTCTTT. Protein sequence: CASSTRQGMTEAFF.